This TCR beta chain was captured in a study of blood T cell repertoires in COVID-19. Study overall: Both acute and convalescent COVID-19 samples were obtained from the United States, Italy and Spain.

The CDR3 length is 16 residues. Germline assignment: CDR1 KGHSH and CDR2 LQKENI. The V end lost 3 bases, the J end lost 4 bases, and 18 bases lay between the germline ends. Sequencing used immunoSEQ multiplex PCR; TCRdb keeps in-frame clones, though not all of them. The data show roughly 190,000 clones, 65% to 80% seen once. The TCR comes from a woman aged 45-60 years with acute or convalescent COVID-19. The material sequenced was peripheral blood. The genes are TRBV18 and TRBJ1-2; TRBD1 is a possible D gene (5 bases). CDR3 residues: CASSPFTRDGSYGYTF. The CDR3 bases are TGTGCCAGCTCACCTTTCACCCGGGACGGGAGCTATGGCTACACCTTC.